Listed below are T cell receptor beta chains from one sample, sequenced in a study of TIL therapy for anti-PD-1-resistant metastatic lung cancer. TCRdb's copy holds only in-frame clones and misses some; the assay was immunoSEQ multiplex PCR. The table has 2,000 to 3,000 clones, around 73% seen once. Sequences were derived from tumor tissue, sampled at baseline. These receptors were collected from a person between 25 and 80 years old with non-small cell lung cancer. Some clones in this sample may be carry-over from other donors' samples. CDR3s include the opening cysteine and the closing phenylalanine or tryptophan.

V,J,CDR3
TRBV25-1,TRBJ2-4,CASRLAAPPVAKNIQYF
TRBV14,TRBJ2-4,CASSHGGPGENIQYF
TRBV2,TRBJ1-5,CASSLGQGPNQPQHF
TRBV6-5,TRBJ2-3,CASRDPITTQYF
TRBV10-3,TRBJ2-7,CAISESSGTGSYEQYF
TRBV6-5,TRBJ1-6,CASSYRHRNPLHF
TRBV6-1,TRBJ1-5,CASTLTGVGQPQHF
TRBV6-1,TRBJ1-2,CASSENAIRGGGYTF
TRBV7-3,TRBJ2-1,CASSPQWAGEGEQFF
TRBV19,TRBJ1-6,CASRPPGQFNSPLHF
TRBV5-4,TRBJ2-1,CASSLGLAGHNEQFF
TRBV7-3,TRBJ2-5,CASSLGPGRGETQYF
TRBV7-6,TRBJ2-5,CASSLPGQGRETQYF
TRBV27,TRBJ2-7,CTSSLNGEGFYEQYF
TRBV4-2,TRBJ2-1,CASSQVEPDSPYNEQFF
TRBV21-1,TRBJ1-1,CASSKLLAPSGQNETEAFF
TRBV2,TRBJ2-5,CASKKTVRAGETQYF
TRBV6-1,TRBJ1-2,CASSEAWGDYYGYTF
TRBV19,TRBJ1-1,CASSLALVGANTEAFF
TRBV27,TRBJ2-7,CASSLRGPSYEQYF
TRBV27,TRBJ2-3,CASSLYGLRTDTQYF
TRBV5-6,TRBJ2-7,CASSHIKPGTAAYEQYF
TRBV2,TRBJ1-1,CASSVEGQENTEAFF
TRBV29-1,TRBJ1-2,CSVEFLGENSGYTF
TRBV6-6,TRBJ2-7,CASSPGQGAHEQYF
TRBV6-5,TRBJ1-1,CASSSRDRLGKAFF
TRBV5-1,TRBJ2-6,CASSLAGTSGANVLTF
TRBV6-6,TRBJ2-3,CASRSGDSTDTQYF
TRBV5-4,TRBJ2-1,CASSEINEQFF
TRBV10-2,TRBJ2-3,CASSEGAEGDTQYF
TRBV25-1,TRBJ2-3,CASRHSGSADTQYF
TRBV6-5,TRBJ1-1,CASSYVEGVGEAFF
TRBV20-1,TRBJ1-5,CSARELRGQHF